The 9 T cell receptor beta chains in this list originate from one sample, sequenced in a study of shared clonotypes between healthy human individuals. Produced via immunoSEQ multiplex PCR; TCRdb's table is partial and in-frame only. The sample includes around 510,000 clones, about 96% of them seen just once. The sequenced material came from naive CD4+ T cells sorted from blood. The sample's subset: CD45RA+ positively selected. The source of these receptors is a woman in her twenties or thirties in good health.

This chain connects TRBV2 to TRBJ2-2; 9 nucleotides match TRBD1. Per the germline V gene, CDR1 is SNHLY and CDR2 is FYNNEI. The CDR3 is made up of 16 amino acids. With V trimmed by 5 bases and J by 4 bases, 8 bases remained unmatched. The CDR3 loop is CASSYKGTGFTGELFF. CDR3 in DNA: TGTGCCAGCAGTTACAAAGGGACAGGGTTCACCGGGGAGCTGTTTTTT.

The table lists this clone with a count of one. The chain is built from TRBV15 and TRBJ2-7; TRBD2 agrees at 9 bases. Germline V CDR1 and CDR2: LNHNV, YYDKDF (reference sequence). J was trimmed by 7 bases and V by 0 bases; bases with no gene match: 13. There are 17 residues in the CDR3. The CDR3 here is CATSRDGGAGGLVEQYF. The CDR3 nucleotides read TGTGCCACCAGCAGAGATGGAGGGGCGGGAGGGTTGGTGGAGCAGTACTTC.

The chain carries TRBV6-1 and TRBJ2-3, with D uncertain. Germline CDR1 and CDR2: MNHNS and SASEGT. This CDR3 spans 12 amino acids. Trimming left V 6 bases short and J 2 bases short, with 6 bases between. CDR3 sequence: CASRDHTDTQYF. The CDR3 bases are TGTGCCAGCAGGGACCACACAGATACGCAGTATTTT.

V is TRBV19 and J is TRBJ2-5; no clear D gene. Judging by the DNA end, TRBJ2-7 fits better; the J call may be wrong. Germline V gene lookup returns CDR1 LNHDA and CDR2 SQIVND (reference sequence). This CDR3 is built from 13 residues. The CDR3 nucleotides read TGTGCCAGTAATCAAGACCCTACCCGCGAGCAGTACTTC. Translated, it gives CASNQDPTREQYF.

The chain uses TRBV28 and TRBJ2-1; TRBD2 agrees at 12 bases. CDR1 is MDHEN and CDR2 is SYDVKM in the germline V gene. This CDR3 is built from 17 residues. The V segment lost 1 base and the J segment 7 bases; nucleotides outside the gene matches: 8. CDR3 sequence: CASSLYGLAGTWNEQFF. CDR3 in DNA: TGTGCCAGCAGTTTATATGGACTAGCGGGAACGTGGAATGAGCAGTTCTTC.

The CDR3 DNA follows: TGTGCCAGCAGGGGACAGGTGAACACTGAAGCTTTCTTT. Its protein product is CASRGQVNTEAFF. V gene TRBV6-4 combines with J gene TRBJ1-1; 8 bases line up with TRBD1. The CDR3 totals 13 residues. Germline V CDR1 and CDR2: MRHNA, SNTAGT. J lost 0 bases, V lost 6 bases, and 0 bases had no gene match.

J is TRBJ2-7 and V is TRBV28; 8 bases fit TRBD2. The CDR3 spans 13 residues. Germline CDR1 MDHEN, CDR2 SYDVKM. J lost 7 bases, V lost 7 bases, and 9 bases had no gene match. CDR3 protein: CASTLGGAREQYF. The CDR3 region has the DNA TGTGCCAGCACCCTCGGGGGGGCGAGGGAGCAGTACTTC.

The J gene is TRBJ1-5, the V gene TRBV18; 8 bases match TRBD1. CDR1 is KGHSH and CDR2 is LQKENI in the germline V gene. There are 17 residues in the CDR3. The ends lost 3 bases at V and 9 bases at J; junction bases unmatched: 16. The chain's CDR3 is CASSPVPQTGVPSPQHF. The DNA of the CDR3 is TGTGCCAGCTCACCCGTTCCCCAGACAGGGGTACCGTCGCCCCAGCATTTT.

The V gene is TRBV6-5, the J gene TRBJ1-1; 8 bases align to TRBD1. From germline, CDR1 is MNHEY and CDR2 SVGAGI. J lost 11 bases, V lost 5 bases, and 7 bases had no gene match. The CDR3 spans 12 residues. The CDR3 DNA reads TGTGCCAGCAGTCCTTGGACAGGGCGCGCTTTCTTT. Translated: CASSPWTGRAFF.